This TCR beta chain was identified during a study of shared clonotypes between healthy human individuals. On the study more broadly: CD8 memory received one plate per donor, CD8 naive two, CD4 memory three and CD4 naive three. Regarding the study as a whole: Clonotypes not shared had lower generation probabilities than those common to all four donors. The expectation was that sequencing depth would affect clonotype sharing among donors.

CDR1 and CDR2 (germline): LNHNV, YYDKDF (reference sequence). The CDR3 spans 13 residues. This table comes from immunoSEQ multiplex PCR, and its TCRdb copy is limited to in-frame clones, with some not included. The sample contains roughly 2.5 million clones, 90% to 95% of which appear only once. Concerning this clone: What it binds is not known. A junction boundary mismatches the germline segment, possibly from a read error.

The specimen was naive CD4+ T cells sorted from blood. The subset is: CD45RA+ positively selected. The chain has TRBV15 and TRBJ2-7; D remains unclear. The sequence came from a man aged 18-30 years in good health. Written as DNA, the CDR3 is TGTGCCGCCAGCCCAAGGATTACCTACGAGCAGTACTTC. As protein: CAASPRITYEQYF.